The clone carrying this T cell receptor (beta chain) occurred a few times. Its antigen is undetermined. Construction of TCR beta libraries relied on iRepertoire HTBI primers and on Arm-PCR targeting CDR3 regions. TCRdb itself ran the multiplex PCR reads through MiXCR, one entry per CDR3 protein. The table lists 500,000 to 700,000 distinct CDR3 sequences, around 30% of them singletons. This record comes from a study of regulatory T cells in long-lasting Graves disease. Whole-study results and caveats: Persistent Graves' patients showed less TCR diversity than newly diagnosed patients showed. There was favoring of TRBV28, TRBJ1-2 and TRBJ2-5 in persistent disease.

This CDR3 comprises 17 residues. CDR1 SNHLY and CDR2 FYNNEI come from the germline V gene. With 4 bases clipped from V and 3 bases from J, the junction kept 8 bases outside the gene matches. As to time point: persistent/refractory GD, antithyroid drugs over 5 years with positive TRAb. The TCR library was made from RNA that had been extracted from PBMCs in TRIzol. This TCR derives from a female donor with Graves disease. The material was peripheral blood mononuclear cells (PBMCs), obtained when the disease was refractory, from a patient treated with antithyroid drugs. The chain carries TRBV2 and TRBJ2-7; TRBD2 aligns across 14 bases. In DNA, the CDR3 is TGTGCCAGCAGTGGGGGGACTAGCGGGAGAGGGGGCTACGAGCAGTACTTC. It specifies CASSGGTSGRGGYEQYF. Full variable domain (remainder filled in from reference TRBV2 and TRBJ2-7): EPEVTQTPSHQVTQMGQEVILRCVPISNHLYFYWYRQILGQKVEFLVSFYNNEISEKSEIFDDQFSVERPDGSNFTLKIRSTKLEDSAMYFCASSGGTSGRGGYEQYFGPGTRLTVT.